This T cell receptor beta chain originates from a study of T-cell reconstitution after alpha-beta-depleted transplantation in children. A library of TCRbeta sequences, prepared with unique molecular identifiers, was generated. TCRdb processed the PCR reads anew with MiXCR; each CDR3 protein has one entry. The sample holds hundreds of thousands of distinct CDR3 sequences; 9.5% to 13% are singletons and the top ten take 25% to 30%. This clonotype was recorded many times. This sequence was found in a child less than two years old with acute myeloid leukemia, due to receive a stem cell transplant. Here the sequenced sample was PBMCs, taken before TCRalphabeta/CD19-depleted stem cell transplant.

The CDR3 is CASSLGHQVPSPLHF. In nucleotides, the CDR3 is TGTGCCAGCAGTTTGGGACATCAGGTGCCGTCACCCCTCCACTTT. The V gene is TRBV4-2, the J gene TRBJ1-6, with D perhaps matching TRBD1 (6 bases). The germline V gene has CDR1 LGHNA and CDR2 YNFKEQ. The CDR3 contains 15 residues. The germline V and J ends were trimmed by 6 bases and 10 bases, with 19 bases remaining between them.